A single sample gave rise to the 5 T cell receptor beta chains below, sequenced in a study of blood T cell repertoires in COVID-19. Profiled with immunoSEQ multiplex PCR; TCRdb holds only in-frame clones, not every one. The sample shows more than 200,000 clones, approximately 86% of them seen only once. Sequencing input: peripheral blood. These receptor sequences come from a woman aged 80 or older with active or convalescent COVID-19.

This clone was picked up one time. As DNA, the CDR3 is TGTGCCAGCGGTAGAGAGGCAGGGATGAACATTCAGTACTTC. It yields the protein CASGREAGMNIQYF. V is TRBV28 and J is TRBJ2-4, with D maybe TRBD1 (5 bases). Germline V lookup: CDR1 MDHEN, CDR2 SYDVKM. V dropped 8 bases and J dropped 7 bases, with 18 bases sitting between them. This CDR3 has 14 amino acids.

This sequence joins TRBV7-2 and TRBJ1-6; maybe TRBD1 (5 bases). The V end lost 5 bases, the J end lost 7 bases, and 9 bases lay between the germline ends. Germline values: CDR1 SGHTA, CDR2 FQGNSA. CDR3 size: 13 residues. As DNA, the CDR3 is TGTGCCAGCAGCCTTCGACAGAATTCACCCCTCCACTTT. Its translation is CASSLRQNSPLHF.

The chain carries TRBV6-5 and TRBJ1-5; D gene unclear. V shed 2 bases and J shed 2 bases, with 10 bases lying between them. The CDR3 covers 15 residues. CDR1 is MNHEY, CDR2 SVGAGI, per germline. In nucleotides, the CDR3 is TGTGCCAGCAGTTACGGGTGGGGAGGCAATCAGCCCCAGCATTTT. The encoded protein is CASSYGWGGNQPQHF.

This clone came up once. Other nucleotide sequences from this sample produce the same CDR3. The gene calls are TRBV9 and TRBJ1-5; D unclear. V was pared by 0 bases and J by 0 bases, with 7 bases between. Per the germline V gene, CDR1 is SGDLS and CDR2 is YYNGEE. The CDR3 runs 15 residues. The CDR3 DNA follows: TGTGCCAGCAGCGTAGGGCAGGCTAGCAATCAGCCCCAGCATTTT. Protein product: CASSVGQASNQPQHF.

This chain connects TRBV6-4 to TRBJ1-5; no clear D gene. Per the germline V gene, CDR1 is MRHNA and CDR2 is SNTAGT. V lost 5 bases to trimming and J lost 5 bases, with 13 bases between them. The CDR3 is made up of 14 amino acids. DNA of the CDR3: TGTGCCAGCAGTAAGGAGAGATGGGATCAGCCCCAGCATTTT. It encodes CASSKERWDQPQHF.